This T cell receptor beta chain is drawn from a study of blood T cell repertoires in COVID-19. The protocol was immunoSEQ multiplex PCR, while the TCRdb copy is restricted to in-frame clones and leaves out a portion. The data show 490,000 or so clones, 88% seen once. This clone was counted a single time. V gave up 5 bases and J gave up 4 bases, with 8 bases separating them. Germline V gene lookup returns CDR1 SNHLY and CDR2 FYNNEI. This CDR3 region has 12 residues. The specimen sequenced was PBMCs or T cells enriched from blood (not recorded which). This receptor was identified in a woman aged 60-70 years who had recovered from COVID-19. The V call is TRBV2, the J call TRBJ2-5; D uncertain. The CDR3 nucleotides are TGTGCCAGCAGTTACGGTTCAGAGACCCAGTACTTC. This translates into CASSYGSETQYF.